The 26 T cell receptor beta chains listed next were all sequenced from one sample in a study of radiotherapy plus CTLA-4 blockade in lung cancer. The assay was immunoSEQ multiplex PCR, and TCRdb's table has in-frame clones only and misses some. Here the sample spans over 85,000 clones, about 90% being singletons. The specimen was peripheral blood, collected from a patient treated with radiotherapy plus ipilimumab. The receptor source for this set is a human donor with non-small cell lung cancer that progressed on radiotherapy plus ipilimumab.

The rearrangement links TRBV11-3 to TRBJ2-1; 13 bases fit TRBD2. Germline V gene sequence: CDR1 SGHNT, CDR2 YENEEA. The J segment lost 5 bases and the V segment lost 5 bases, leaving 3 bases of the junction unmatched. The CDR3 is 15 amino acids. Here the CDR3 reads CASSLGLAGDNEQFF. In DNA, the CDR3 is TGTGCCAGCAGCCTCGGACTAGCGGGAGACAATGAGCAGTTCTTC.

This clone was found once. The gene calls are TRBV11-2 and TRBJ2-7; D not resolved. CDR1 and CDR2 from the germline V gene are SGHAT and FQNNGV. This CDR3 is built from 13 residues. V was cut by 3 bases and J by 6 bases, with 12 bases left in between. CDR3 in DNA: TGTGCCAGCAGCTTCGGTAGCACACCCGAGCAGTACTTC. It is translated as CASSFGSTPEQYF.

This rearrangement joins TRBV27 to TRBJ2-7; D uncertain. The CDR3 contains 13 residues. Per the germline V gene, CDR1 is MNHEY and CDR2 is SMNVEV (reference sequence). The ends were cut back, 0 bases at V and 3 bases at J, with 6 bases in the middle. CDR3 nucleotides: TGTGCCAGCAGTTTATCTCCGGGCTACGAGCAGTACTTC. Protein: CASSLSPGYEQYF.

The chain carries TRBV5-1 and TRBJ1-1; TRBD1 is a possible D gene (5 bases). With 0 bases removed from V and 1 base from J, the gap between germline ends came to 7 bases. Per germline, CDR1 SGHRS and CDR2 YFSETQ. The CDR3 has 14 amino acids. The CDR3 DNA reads TGCGCCAGCAGCTTGGTGGGGCCGAACACTGAAGCTTTCTTT. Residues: CASSLVGPNTEAFF.

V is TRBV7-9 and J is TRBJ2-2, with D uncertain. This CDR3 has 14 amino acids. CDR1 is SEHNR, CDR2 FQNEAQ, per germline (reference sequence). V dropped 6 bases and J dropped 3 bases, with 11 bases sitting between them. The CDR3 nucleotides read TGTGCCAGCAGACCCTATACGGACACCGGGGAGCTGTTTTTT. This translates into CASRPYTDTGELFF.

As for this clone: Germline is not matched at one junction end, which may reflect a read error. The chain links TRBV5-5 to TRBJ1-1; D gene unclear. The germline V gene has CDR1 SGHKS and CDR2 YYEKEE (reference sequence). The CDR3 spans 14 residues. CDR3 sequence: CASSLGSLGLGAFF. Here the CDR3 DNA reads TGTGCCAGCAGTTTGGGATCCCTCGGCCTAGGAGCTTTCTTT.

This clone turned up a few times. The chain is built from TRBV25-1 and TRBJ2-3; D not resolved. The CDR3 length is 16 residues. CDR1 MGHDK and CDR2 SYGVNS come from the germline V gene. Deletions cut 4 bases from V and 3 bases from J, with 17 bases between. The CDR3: CASSASTQRLTDTQYF. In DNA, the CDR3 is TGTGCCAGCAGTGCGTCGACGCAGAGATTAACAGATACGCAGTATTTT.

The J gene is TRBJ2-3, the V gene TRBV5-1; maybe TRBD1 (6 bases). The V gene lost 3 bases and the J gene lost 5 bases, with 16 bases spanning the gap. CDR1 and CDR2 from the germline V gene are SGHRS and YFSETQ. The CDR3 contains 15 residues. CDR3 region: CASSYGGPAGDTQYF. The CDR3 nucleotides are TGCGCCAGCAGCTATGGGGGCCCGGCCGGAGATACGCAGTATTTT.

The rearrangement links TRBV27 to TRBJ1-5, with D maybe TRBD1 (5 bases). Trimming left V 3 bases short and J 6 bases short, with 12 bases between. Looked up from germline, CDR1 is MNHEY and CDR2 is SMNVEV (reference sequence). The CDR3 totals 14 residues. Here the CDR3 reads CASSFVQGGQPQHF. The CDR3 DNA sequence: TGTGCCAGCAGTTTTGTTCAGGGTGGTCAGCCCCAGCATTTT.

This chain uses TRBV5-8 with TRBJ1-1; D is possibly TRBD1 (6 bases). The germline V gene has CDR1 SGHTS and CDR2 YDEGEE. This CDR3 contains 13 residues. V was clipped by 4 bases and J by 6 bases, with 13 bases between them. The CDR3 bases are TGTGCCAGCAGCCCCCCCGGGGGCGCTGAAGCTTTCTTT. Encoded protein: CASSPPGGAEAFF.

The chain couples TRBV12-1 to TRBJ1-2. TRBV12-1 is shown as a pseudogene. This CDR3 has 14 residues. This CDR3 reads CASSRLGGPLVHTF. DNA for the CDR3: TGTGCCAGCAGCCGCCTCGGGGGGCCCCTCGTGCACACCTTC.

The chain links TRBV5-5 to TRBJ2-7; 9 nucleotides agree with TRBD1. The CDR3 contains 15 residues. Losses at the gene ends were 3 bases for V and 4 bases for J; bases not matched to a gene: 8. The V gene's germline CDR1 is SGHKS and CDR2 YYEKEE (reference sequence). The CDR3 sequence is CASSSPQGARYEQYF. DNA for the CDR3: TGTGCCAGCAGCTCGCCACAGGGGGCGCGATACGAGCAGTACTTC.

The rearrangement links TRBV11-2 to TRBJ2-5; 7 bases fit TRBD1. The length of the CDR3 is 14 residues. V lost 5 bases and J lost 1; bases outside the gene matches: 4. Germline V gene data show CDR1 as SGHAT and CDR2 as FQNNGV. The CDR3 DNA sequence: TGTGCCAGCAGCCCGACAGGGTCCCAAGAGACCCAGTACTTC. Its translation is CASSPTGSQETQYF.

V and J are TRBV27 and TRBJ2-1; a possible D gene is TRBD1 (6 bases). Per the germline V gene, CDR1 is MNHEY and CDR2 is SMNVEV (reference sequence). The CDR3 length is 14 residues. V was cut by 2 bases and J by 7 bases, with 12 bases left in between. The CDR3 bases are TGTGCCAGCAGTTTAGGAGTGGGGGCAAATGAGCAGTTCTTC. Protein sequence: CASSLGVGANEQFF.

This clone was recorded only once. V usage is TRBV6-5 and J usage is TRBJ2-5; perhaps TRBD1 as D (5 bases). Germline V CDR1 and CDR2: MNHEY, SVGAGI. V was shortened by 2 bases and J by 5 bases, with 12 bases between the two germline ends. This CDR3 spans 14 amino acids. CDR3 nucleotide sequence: TGTGCCAGCAGTTACGGCAGGGTGGGGGAGACCCAGTACTTC. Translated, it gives CASSYGRVGETQYF.

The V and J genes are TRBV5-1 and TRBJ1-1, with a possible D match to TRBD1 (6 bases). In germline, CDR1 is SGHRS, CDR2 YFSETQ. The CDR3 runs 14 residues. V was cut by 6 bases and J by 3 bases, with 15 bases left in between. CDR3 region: CASKPGGGDTEAFF. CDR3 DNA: TGCGCCAGCAAACCGGGGGGCGGGGACACTGAAGCTTTCTTT.

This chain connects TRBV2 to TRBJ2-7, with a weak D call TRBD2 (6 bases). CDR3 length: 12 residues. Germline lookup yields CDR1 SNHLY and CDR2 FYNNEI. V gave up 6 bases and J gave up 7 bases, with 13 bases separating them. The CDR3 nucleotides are TGTGCCAGCAGCGGGACTCCTTTAGAGCAGTACTTC. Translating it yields CASSGTPLEQYF.

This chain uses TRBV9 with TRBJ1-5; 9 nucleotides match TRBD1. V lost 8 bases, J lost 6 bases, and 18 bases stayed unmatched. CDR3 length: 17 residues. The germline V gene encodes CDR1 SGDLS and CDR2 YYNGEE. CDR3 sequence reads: CARTGTGQLNASQPQHF. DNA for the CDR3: TGTGCCAGAACCGGGACAGGGCAACTGAACGCCAGTCAGCCCCAGCATTTT.

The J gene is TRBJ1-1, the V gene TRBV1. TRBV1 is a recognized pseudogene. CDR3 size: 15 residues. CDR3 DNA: TGCACCAGCAGCCAAGATTGGGAGGGCCGCACTGAAGCTTTCTTT. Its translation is CTSSQDWEGRTEAFF.

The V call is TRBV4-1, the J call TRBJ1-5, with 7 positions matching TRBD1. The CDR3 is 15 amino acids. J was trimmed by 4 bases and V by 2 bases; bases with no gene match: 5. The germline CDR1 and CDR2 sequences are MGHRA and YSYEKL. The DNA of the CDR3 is TGCGCCAGCAGCCAACGTACAGGGGCGAATCAGCCCCAGCATTTT. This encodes CASSQRTGANQPQHF.

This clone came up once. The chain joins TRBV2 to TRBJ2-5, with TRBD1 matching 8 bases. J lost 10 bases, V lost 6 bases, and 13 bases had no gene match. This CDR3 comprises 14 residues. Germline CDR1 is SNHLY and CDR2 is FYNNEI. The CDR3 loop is CASSTLTGVLGQYF. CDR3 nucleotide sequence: TGTGCCAGCAGCACCCTGACAGGGGTCTTGGGCCAGTACTTC. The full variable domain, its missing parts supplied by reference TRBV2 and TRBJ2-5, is EPEVTQTPSHQVTQMGQEVILRCVPISNHLYFYWYRQILGQKVEFLVSFYNNEISEKSEIFDDQFSVERPDGSNFTLKIRSTKLEDSAMYFCASSTLTGVLGQYFGPGTRLLVL.

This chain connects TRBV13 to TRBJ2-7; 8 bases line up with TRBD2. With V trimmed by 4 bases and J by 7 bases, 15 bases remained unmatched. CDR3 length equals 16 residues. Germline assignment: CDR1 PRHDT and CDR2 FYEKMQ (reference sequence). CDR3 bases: TGTGCCAGCAGCTGGCGTGGGTCGGGAGGGCCGAGAGAGCAGTACTTC. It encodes CASSWRGSGGPREQYF.

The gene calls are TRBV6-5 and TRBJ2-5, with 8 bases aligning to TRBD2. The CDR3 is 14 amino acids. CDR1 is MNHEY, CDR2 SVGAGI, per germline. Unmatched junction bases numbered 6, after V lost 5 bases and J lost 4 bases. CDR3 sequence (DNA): TGTGCCAGCAGTAGCGGGAGTACGCGAGAGACCCAGTACTTC. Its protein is CASSSGSTRETQYF.

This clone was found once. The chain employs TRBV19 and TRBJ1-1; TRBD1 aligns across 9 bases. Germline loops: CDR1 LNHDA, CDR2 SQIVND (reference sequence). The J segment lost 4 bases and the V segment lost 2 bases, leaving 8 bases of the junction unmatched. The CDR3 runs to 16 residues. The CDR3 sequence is CASSIPGQGGVTEAFF. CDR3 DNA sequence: TGTGCCAGTAGTATACCGGGACAGGGAGGGGTCACTGAAGCTTTCTTT.

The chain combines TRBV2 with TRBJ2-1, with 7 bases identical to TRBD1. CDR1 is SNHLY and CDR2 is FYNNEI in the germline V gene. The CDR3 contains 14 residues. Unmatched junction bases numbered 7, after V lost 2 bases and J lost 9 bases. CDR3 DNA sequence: TGTGCCAGCAGTGAAACAGGTGCAGGGGGTGAGCAGTTCTTC. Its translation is CASSETGAGGEQFF.

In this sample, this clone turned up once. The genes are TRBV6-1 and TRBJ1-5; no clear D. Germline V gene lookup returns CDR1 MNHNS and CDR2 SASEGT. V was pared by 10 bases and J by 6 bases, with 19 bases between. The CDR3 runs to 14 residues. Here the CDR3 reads CATYPGREGQPQHF. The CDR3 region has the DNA TGTGCCACCTACCCGGGTCGGGAGGGTCAGCCCCAGCATTTT.